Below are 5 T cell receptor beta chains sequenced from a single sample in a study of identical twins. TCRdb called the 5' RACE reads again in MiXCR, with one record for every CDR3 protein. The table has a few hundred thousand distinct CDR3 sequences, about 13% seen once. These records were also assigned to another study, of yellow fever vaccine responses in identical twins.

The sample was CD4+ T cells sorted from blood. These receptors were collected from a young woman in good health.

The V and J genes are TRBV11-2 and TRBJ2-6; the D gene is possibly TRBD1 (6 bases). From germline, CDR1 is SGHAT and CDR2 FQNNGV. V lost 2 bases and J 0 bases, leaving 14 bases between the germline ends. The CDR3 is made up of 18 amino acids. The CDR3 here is CASSLLTGLSSGANVLTF. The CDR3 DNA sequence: TGTGCCAGCAGCTTATTGACAGGCCTAAGCTCTGGGGCCAACGTCCTGACTTTC.

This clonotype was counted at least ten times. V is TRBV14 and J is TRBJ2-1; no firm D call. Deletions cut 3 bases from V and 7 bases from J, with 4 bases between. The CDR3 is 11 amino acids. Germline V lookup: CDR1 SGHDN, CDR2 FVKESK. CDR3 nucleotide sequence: TGTGCCAGCAGCCAGATAAATGAGCAGTTCTTC. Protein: CASSQINEQFF.

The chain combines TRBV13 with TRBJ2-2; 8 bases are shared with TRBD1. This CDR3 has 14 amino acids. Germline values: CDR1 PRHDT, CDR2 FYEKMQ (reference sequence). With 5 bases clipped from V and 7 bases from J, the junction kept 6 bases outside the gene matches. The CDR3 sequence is CASSPRTGHGELFF. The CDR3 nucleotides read TGTGCCAGCAGCCCAAGGACAGGGCACGGGGAGCTGTTTTTT. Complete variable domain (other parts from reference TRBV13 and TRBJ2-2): AAGVIQSPRHLIKEKRETATLKCYPIPRHDTVYWYQQGPGQDPQFLISFYEKMQSDKGSIPDRFSAQQFSDYHSELNMSSLELGDSALYFCASSPRTGHGELFFGEGSRLTVL.

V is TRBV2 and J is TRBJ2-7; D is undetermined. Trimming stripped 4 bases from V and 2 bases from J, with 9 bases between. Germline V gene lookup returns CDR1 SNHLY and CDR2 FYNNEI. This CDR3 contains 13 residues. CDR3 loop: CASSVSWTYEQYF. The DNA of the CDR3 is TGTGCCAGCAGTGTAAGTTGGACCTACGAGCAGTACTTC.

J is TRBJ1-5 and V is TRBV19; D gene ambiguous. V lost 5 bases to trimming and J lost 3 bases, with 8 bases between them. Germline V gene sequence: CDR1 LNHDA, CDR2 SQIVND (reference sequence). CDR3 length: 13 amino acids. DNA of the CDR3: TGTGCCAGTAGTTACCTCCCCAATCAGCCCCAGCATTTT. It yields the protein CASSYLPNQPQHF.